This T cell receptor beta chain was observed in a study of identical twins. Regarding the study as a whole: Zero-insertion analyses were open to partial confounding by invariant MAIT and iNKT cells. Fewer insertions characterized abundant cord blood beta clonotypes, whereas memory repertoires showed none.

Trimming removed 5 bases from V and 2 bases from J, with 14 bases in between. The CDR3 spans 15 residues. A universal primer site arose from template switching, and cDNA bore unique molecular identifiers. Using its own MiXCR run on the 5' RACE reads, TCRdb lists one record per CDR3 protein. The sample has around 680,000 distinct CDR3 sequences; 8.6% are singletons. The table lists this clonotype with a few counts. The antigen remains undetermined. This sample was also put to use in a study of yellow fever vaccine responses in identical twins.

This clonotype originated in a woman aged 18-29 years in good health. The specimen was PBMCs. The V gene is TRBV12-3 or TRBV12-4, the J gene TRBJ2-3; no clear D. In DNA, the CDR3 is TGTGCCAGCAGTCCATTGACCCAGAACACAGATACGCAGTATTTT. It codes for CASSPLTQNTDTQYF.